One and the same sample provided the 5 T cell receptor beta chains below, sequenced in a study of radiation and T cells in renal cell carcinoma (TCRdb year 2020). To prepare the library, the immunoSEQ multiplex PCR assay was applied. This immuneACCESS table, as held by TCRdb, lists in-frame sequences with V and J called but not all clones. Of the missing ones, under half trace to an unresolved V gene in checked studies; the others have no known cause. The sample table contains some 120,000 clones; only one count was recorded for roughly four fifths of them. The ten top clones hold roughly 5% of the sample. Read against the paper, the sample's time point label means: blood 2 weeks post-SBRT. In light of the paper, this sample's treatment or condition label describes: 15 Gy SBRT to primary tumor, nephrectomy 4 weeks later. This material consisted of blood, taken from a patient whose treatment included radiotherapy and nephrectomy. These receptors were taken from a man aged 50-60 years with renal cell carcinoma.

The chain carries TRBV16 and TRBJ1-1; no reliable D call. The CDR3 is 14 residues long. The V gene lost 2 bases and the J gene lost 4 bases, with 11 bases spanning the gap. Germline V lookup: CDR1 KGHSY, CDR2 FQNENV. CDR3 nucleotides: TGTGCCAGCAGCCAAGACGGCTCGGGCACTGAAGCTTTCTTT. It yields the protein CASSQDGSGTEAFF.

The rearrangement uses TRBV2 and TRBJ2-4, with 15 nucleotides matching TRBD2. Trimming cost V 7 bases and J 0 bases; bases outside gene matches: 4. Germline CDR1 SNHLY, CDR2 FYNNEI. The CDR3 consists of 17 residues. CDR3 DNA sequence: TGTGCCAGCATCGGGACTAGCGGGGGGTTAGCCAAAAACATTCAGTACTTC. It codes for CASIGTSGGLAKNIQYF.

The chain recombines TRBV6-1 with TRBJ2-7, with D possibly matching TRBD1 (5 bases). V lost 3 bases, J lost 0 bases, and 12 bases lay in between. The CDR3 is 15 residues long. Germline-derived CDR1 and CDR2 are MNHNS and SASEGT. CDR3: CASSDRRQGSYEQYF. CDR3 nucleotide sequence: TGTGCCAGCAGTGACAGGCGGCAGGGCTCCTACGAGCAGTACTTC.

V and J are TRBV9 and TRBJ1-6; D may be TRBD1 (6 bases). Germline CDR1 SGDLS, CDR2 YYNGEE. The ends were cut back, 3 bases at V and 8 bases at J, with 15 bases in the middle. The CDR3 is 15 residues long. Here the CDR3 DNA reads TGTGCCAGCAGCGGCCTGAGGGGGATTGATTCACCCCTCCACTTT. Amino acid sequence: CASSGLRGIDSPLHF.

The genes are TRBV5-1 and TRBJ2-4, with D tentatively TRBD2 (5 bases). Trimming removed 5 bases from V and 8 bases from J, with 14 bases in between. CDR1 SGHRS and CDR2 YFSETQ come from the germline V gene. This CDR3 is built from 13 residues. The CDR3 sequence is CASREGSQDIQYF. The CDR3 DNA reads TGCGCCAGCAGAGAGGGCTCTCAGGACATTCAGTACTTC. Supplemented by reference TRBV5-1 and TRBJ2-4, the full variable domain reads KAGVTQTPRYLIKTRGQQVTLSCSPISGHRSVSWYQQTPGQGLQFLFEYFSETQRNKGNFPGRFSGRQFSNSRSEMNVSTLELGDSALYLCASREGSQDIQYFGAGTRLSVL.